These 16 T cell receptor beta chains were sequenced from one sample in a study of blood T cell repertoires in COVID-19 (dated by TCRdb to the early 2020s). The library was made by the immunoSEQ multiplex PCR assay. This is the immuneACCESS table as TCRdb keeps it, with only in-frame sequences that have V and J called. A part of the clones is gone; compared with another copy, unresolved V genes explain less than half, and the rest is unexplained. For this sample there are approximately 450,000 clones; roughly 91% appear just once. The ten largest account for around 4.5% of the sample. The sequencing sample was made of peripheral blood. Receptors originate from a woman in her 30s with acute or convalescent COVID-19.

The rearrangement uses TRBV6-5 and TRBJ1-6; D ambiguous. The CDR3 sequence is 14 residues long. The ends were cut back, 7 bases at V and 7 bases at J, with 14 bases in the middle. In germline, CDR1 is MNHEY, CDR2 SVGAGI. The CDR3 reads CASKIDTMNSPLHF. In nucleotides, the CDR3 is TGTGCCAGCAAAATAGACACGATGAATTCACCCCTCCACTTT.

Worth noting for this clone: Other nucleotide sequences from this sample produce the same CDR3. This chain connects TRBV5-1 to TRBJ2-7, with a tentative D call TRBD1 (6 bases). Germline V lookup: CDR1 SGHRS, CDR2 YFSETQ. Trimming stripped 0 bases from V and 3 bases from J, with 7 bases between. The CDR3 extends over 13 amino acids. The CDR3 DNA reads as TGCGCCAGCAGCTTGGGACAGGACTACGAGCAGTACTTC. It translates to CASSLGQDYEQYF.

The chain employs TRBV12-2 and TRBJ2-7; the table's D call, TRBD1, has no DNA check behind it. TRBV12-2 is given as a pseudogene. This CDR3 comprises 15 residues. The CDR3 sequence: CASRTSDRASYEQYF. The CDR3 coding sequence is TGTGCAAGTCGTACCTCAGACAGGGCCTCCTACGAGCAGTACTTC.

This CDR3 reads CASSSLREQFF. The CDR3 region has the DNA TGTGCCAGCAGTTCCCTCAGGGAGCAGTTCTTC. This rearrangement joins TRBV6-1 to TRBJ2-1, with unresolved D. The CDR3 consists of 11 residues. Germline V CDR1 and CDR2: MNHNS, SASEGT. Trimming shortened V by 5 bases and J by 10 bases, and 9 bases separated the two germline ends.

The gene calls are TRBV2 and TRBJ2-7; 8 nucleotides agree with TRBD1. The CDR3 runs to 16 residues. From germline, CDR1 is SNHLY and CDR2 FYNNEI. The trim removed 3 bases at V and 5 bases at J, leaving 12 bases unmatched. The CDR3 sequence: CASSEGFRTGSNEQYF. Here the CDR3 DNA reads TGTGCCAGCAGTGAGGGTTTTCGGACAGGGTCTAACGAGCAGTACTTC.

The J gene is TRBJ2-5, the V gene TRBV5-1, with a tentative D call TRBD2 (6 bases). Trimming took 3 bases from V and 3 from J, leaving 9 bases between them. Germline CDR1 and CDR2: SGHRS and YFSETQ. CDR3 size: 13 residues. The CDR3 spells CASSSLAEETQYF. As DNA, the CDR3 is TGCGCCAGCAGCTCTTTAGCGGAAGAGACCCAGTACTTC.

This chain links TRBV5-6 with TRBJ2-5; maybe TRBD2 (6 bases). Trimming pared 2 bases from V and 2 bases from J, leaving 10 bases between. The CDR3 has 14 residues. Germline CDR1 SGHDT, CDR2 YYEEEE. CDR3 sequence reads: CASSFGTGQETQYF. The CDR3 DNA is TGTGCCAGCAGCTTCGGGACTGGACAAGAGACCCAGTACTTC.

The V and J genes are TRBV6-4 and TRBJ2-1; D unclear. The germline V gene encodes CDR1 MRHNA and CDR2 SNTAGT. V was shortened by 7 bases and J by 3 bases, with 13 bases between the two germline ends. The CDR3 extends over 14 amino acids. The CDR3 region has the DNA TGTGCCAGCATCAGGTGGTTGGGCTACAATGAGCAGTTCTTC. It translates to CASIRWLGYNEQFF.

In its sample, this clone was seen a few times. The gene calls are TRBV5-1 and TRBJ1-6; 10 positions match TRBD1. The CDR3 spans 15 residues. Germline CDR1 SGHRS, CDR2 YFSETQ. V was clipped by 3 bases and J by 8 bases; unmatched bases: 5. CDR3: CASSSGTGVYSPLHF. The CDR3 region has the DNA TGCGCCAGCAGCTCCGGGACAGGGGTGTATTCACCCCTCCACTTT.

This clone turned up a few times. The chain joins TRBV28 to TRBJ1-5; D is perhaps TRBD1 (5 bases). The CDR3 loop spans 15 amino acids. With 5 bases removed from V and 4 bases from J, the gap between germline ends came to 15 bases. Germline CDR1 MDHEN, CDR2 SYDVKM. CDR3 DNA sequence: TGTGCCAGCAGTCCGAATCGACAGACTAATCAGCCCCAGCATTTT. This gives the protein CASSPNRQTNQPQHF.

This chain uses TRBV5-4 with TRBJ1-2; TRBD1 is a possible D gene (6 bases). Germline V gene lookup returns CDR1 SGHNT and CDR2 YYREEE (reference sequence). The CDR3 is made up of 14 amino acids. V was shortened by 4 bases and J by 4 bases, with 14 bases between the two germline ends. CDR3 sequence (DNA): TGTGCCAGCAGCCCGCAGACAGGCATCTATGGCTACACCTTC. As protein: CASSPQTGIYGYTF.

The chain has TRBV12-3 or TRBV12-4 and TRBJ1-2, with a tentative D call TRBD1 (5 bases). Trimming took off 2 bases at V and 6 bases at J, with 10 bases between the two ends. CDR3 length equals 13 residues. For the CDR3, the DNA is TGTGCCAGCAGTTTAAGGGGTATAGATGGCTACACCTTC. It encodes CASSLRGIDGYTF.

The genes are TRBV30 and TRBJ2-1; a weak D match, TRBD2 (5 bases). Germline CDR1 and CDR2: GTSNPN and SVGIG (reference sequence). Trimming removed 1 base at V and 8 bases at J, with 15 bases between. CDR3 length: 14 amino acids. The CDR3 sequence: CAWSDWEFGDEQFF. Here the CDR3 DNA reads TGTGCCTGGAGTGATTGGGAGTTCGGGGATGAGCAGTTCTTC.

The chain has TRBV5-4 and TRBJ2-5; 10 bases fit TRBD1. The germline CDR1 and CDR2 sequences are SGHNT and YYREEE (reference sequence). This CDR3 region has 15 residues. V shed 1 base, J shed 5 bases, and the junction held 5 bases outside the gene matches. Here the CDR3 DNA reads TGTGCCAGCAGCTTGTGGGGACAGGGGTTGGAGACCCAGTACTTC. This translates into CASSLWGQGLETQYF.

CDR3 bases: TGTGCCAGTAGTTTCCGGACAGGGGTGAATGAGCAGTTCTTC. It codes for CASSFRTGVNEQFF. This chain links TRBV19 with TRBJ2-1; 9 bases line up with TRBD1. The V gene's germline CDR1 is LNHDA and CDR2 SQIVND (reference sequence). Trimming at V came to 5 bases and at J to 7 bases, leaving 6 bases not matched to a gene. This CDR3 comprises 14 residues.

The genes are TRBV6-4 and TRBJ2-3; TRBD1 matches 11 bases. The trim removed 2 bases at V and 2 bases at J, leaving 0 bases unmatched. The CDR3 is 15 amino acids. The V gene's germline CDR1 is MRHNA and CDR2 SNTAGT. The CDR3 coding sequence is TGTGCCAGCAGTGACGGACAGGGGGCCACAGATACGCAGTATTTT. It yields the protein CASSDGQGATDTQYF.